The following is a TCR beta chain sequence with its context. Germline CDR1 is MNHEY and CDR2 is SMNVEV (reference sequence). The CDR3 runs 12 residues. V was clipped by 6 bases and J by 7 bases, with 9 bases between them. Profiling relied on immunoSEQ multiplex PCR, and the TCRdb table lists in-frame clones only, not all of them. This sample has more than 300,000 clones; less than 90% occur once, and the top ten carry 5.1%. The data originate from a study of blood T cell repertoires in COVID-19. The overall study: Sources were T cells, B-cell-depleted T cells, or PBMCs; the material itself was cDNA or gDNA.

Individuals drawn from under 30 US areas were roughly 18 to 89 years old. Participants had their cohort set by participant-reported clinical history. The V call is TRBV27, the J call TRBJ1-4; D is ambiguous. The sequence came from a woman aged 45-59 years who had recovered from COVID-19. The sample taken for sequencing was PBMCs or T cells enriched from blood (not recorded which). DNA of the CDR3: TGTGCCAGCAGGCGGGGAGGTGAAAAACTGTTTTTT. Protein product: CASRRGGEKLFF.